This T cell receptor (beta chain) came from a study of blood T cell repertoires in COVID-19. Turning to the study itself: COVID-19 samples from acute and convalescent phases originated in the United States, Italy and Spain.

Only in-frame clones appear in the TCRdb table, and some are missing; sequencing was by immunoSEQ multiplex PCR. The sample records some 220,000 clones, 70% to 85% being singletons. All enrollees were roughly 18 to 89 years old and from about 25 US areas. The CDR3 is 11 residues long. Germline lookup yields CDR1 SGHVS and CDR2 FNYEAQ. Trimming stripped 8 bases from V and 7 bases from J, with 11 bases between. This rearrangement joins TRBV7-6 to TRBJ2-5, with D tentatively TRBD2 (5 bases). This receptor was obtained from a woman in her forties with acute COVID-19. Sequencing used PBMCs or T cells enriched from blood (not recorded which). The CDR3 region is CASPSGGTQYF. CDR3 nucleotides: TGTGCCAGCCCAAGTGGAGGGACCCAGTACTTC.